This T cell receptor (beta chain) was sequenced during a study of T-cell reconstitution after alpha-beta-depleted transplantation in children. Unique molecular identifiers were incorporated during preparation of the TCRbeta library. TCRdb reprocessed the PCR reads via MiXCR and lists one record per CDR3 protein. The sample consists of roughly 100,000 distinct CDR3 sequences, roughly 6% of them appearing once. A remark on this clonotype: Its antigen is as yet unknown.

Study outcomes and limitations: Certain patients had high TCRbeta diversity at day 60, and it came from recipient T cells and thymic progenitors that survived.

The V segment lost 8 bases and the J segment 5 bases; nucleotides outside the gene matches: 9. The CDR3 has 14 residues. Germline loops: CDR1 LNHDA, CDR2 SQIVND (reference sequence). The TCR sequence derives from a female patient aged 2-10 years who had a stem cell transplant for Fanconi anemia, so the T cells may come from the graft donor. The sequencing used PBMCs, mostly from graft donor cells, collected 60 days after TCRalphabeta/CD19-depleted stem cell transplant. J is TRBJ1-5 and V is TRBV19, with 7 bases matching TRBD1. The CDR3 protein is CASLQGDGYQPQHF. CDR3 DNA: TGTGCCAGTCTCCAGGGGGACGGGTATCAGCCCCAGCATTTT.